These 25 T cell receptor beta chains share one sample of origin, sequenced in a study of T cell clonotyping in hematopoietic cell transplantation. Assay used: immunoSEQ multiplex PCR; TCRdb lists only in-frame clones, some missing. This table has about 45,000 clones, 80% to 85% appearing once. As to time point: recipient sample about 28 days before transplant, after cytoreduction. The sequences come from peripheral blood mononuclear cells, collected before stem cell transplant. The source of these receptors is a man aged 55 to 69 with myelodysplastic syndrome. Some clones in this sample may be carry-over from other donors' samples.

This clone was picked up a small number of times. DNA for the CDR3: TGTGCCAGCAGCGCGAGCACAGATACGCAGTATTTT. Encoded protein: CASSASTDTQYF. This chain connects TRBV9 to TRBJ2-3; D is uncertain. Trimming removed 3 bases from V and 0 bases from J, with 2 bases in between. This CDR3 is built from 12 residues. The V gene's germline CDR1 is SGDLS and CDR2 YYNGEE.

V and J are TRBV6-5 and TRBJ1-1; D not resolved. Germline assignment: CDR1 MNHEY and CDR2 SVGAGI. Deletions cut 0 bases from V and 5 bases from J, with 13 bases between. There are 15 residues in the CDR3. Written as DNA, the CDR3 is TGTGCCAGCAGTTACTCGAATTATGGGTGGACTGAAGCTTTCTTT. Amino acid sequence: CASSYSNYGWTEAFF.

V gene TRBV7-6 combines with J gene TRBJ2-1; D is perhaps TRBD1 (5 bases). V was shortened by 4 bases and J by 6 bases, with 10 bases between the two germline ends. CDR3 length: 13 residues. Germline assignment: CDR1 SGHVS and CDR2 FNYEAQ. CDR3 loop: CASSYPGINEQFF. CDR3 nucleotides: TGTGCCAGCAGCTACCCAGGGATCAATGAGCAGTTCTTC.

This chain uses TRBV10-3 with TRBJ1-2, with 8 positions matching TRBD1. Germline V gene data show CDR1 as ENHRY and CDR2 as SYGVKD. CDR3 length: 13 residues. J lost 3 bases, V lost 4 bases, and 1 base had no gene match. Here the CDR3 reads CAISVGQDYGYTF. CDR3 sequence (DNA): TGTGCCATCAGTGTGGGACAGGACTATGGCTACACCTTC.

The chain combines TRBV6-5 with TRBJ1-1; D is perhaps TRBD1 (5 bases). V was cut by 8 bases and J by 11 bases, with 15 bases left in between. The germline V gene has CDR1 MNHEY and CDR2 SVGAGI. The CDR3 runs 11 residues. This CDR3 reads CASGLTPGAFF. Written as DNA, the CDR3 is TGTGCCAGCGGATTGACCCCAGGGGCTTTCTTT.

This chain joins TRBV4-2 and TRBJ2-7, with D maybe TRBD2 (6 bases). The V and J ends lost 0 bases and 0 bases respectively, with 15 bases between them. The CDR3 consists of 17 residues. Germline CDR1 LGHNA, CDR2 YNFKEQ. CDR3 bases: TGTGCCAGCAGCCAAGATCCGACTAGTCCCTTCTCCTACGAGCAGTACTTC. Translated: CASSQDPTSPFSYEQYF.

J is TRBJ1-4 and V is TRBV27; D remains ambiguous. The germline V gene encodes CDR1 MNHEY and CDR2 SMNVEV (reference sequence). This CDR3 comprises 17 residues. The V end was cut by 4 bases, the J end by 1 base, with 16 bases between. CDR3 sequence reads: CASSSLPPKGTNEKLFF. CDR3 coding DNA: TGTGCCAGCAGTTCCTTACCTCCAAAGGGAACTAATGAAAAACTGTTTTTT.

This clone was detected once. The chain has TRBV5-4 and TRBJ1-2; D possibly corresponds to TRBD1 (5 bases). The V gene lost 0 bases and the J gene lost 7 bases, with 7 bases spanning the gap. Germline V gene data show CDR1 as SGHNT and CDR2 as YYREEE (reference sequence). The CDR3 totals 12 residues. CDR3 loop: CASSLGGSGYTF. Here the CDR3 DNA reads TGTGCCAGCAGCTTGGGGGGCTCTGGCTACACCTTC.

The CDR3 here is CASSPGTSGNTGELFF. The CDR3 nucleotides read TGTGCCAGCAGCCCAGGGACTAGCGGAAACACCGGGGAGCTGTTTTTT. The rearrangement links TRBV11-3 to TRBJ2-2; 11 nucleotides agree with TRBD2. The length of the CDR3 is 16 residues. The germline gives CDR1 SGHNT, CDR2 YENEEA. Trimming took 5 bases from V and 2 from J; bases not matched to a gene: 4.

The V call is TRBV5-1, the J call TRBJ2-1; tentatively, D is TRBD1 (6 bases). CDR1 SGHRS and CDR2 YFSETQ come from the germline V gene. V was clipped by 4 bases and J by 6 bases, with 11 bases between them. CDR3 length: 13 amino acids. The CDR3 region is CASSPGTFNEQFF. DNA of the CDR3: TGCGCCAGCAGCCCGGGGACATTCAATGAGCAGTTCTTC.

The chain has TRBV7-9 and TRBJ1-1; D is perhaps TRBD1 (5 bases). Trimming took off 5 bases at V and 7 bases at J, with 11 bases between the two ends. The length of the CDR3 is 12 residues. Per germline, CDR1 SEHNR and CDR2 FQNEAQ (reference sequence). The CDR3 protein is CASSGMGLEAFF. In DNA, the CDR3 is TGTGCCAGCAGCGGAATGGGGCTTGAAGCTTTCTTT. Combining the CDR3 with reference TRBV7-9 and TRBJ1-1 gives the whole variable domain DTGVSQNPRHKITKRGQNVTFRCDPISEHNRLYWYRQTLGQGPEFLTYFQNEAQLEKSRLLSDRFSAERPKGSFSTLEIQRTEQGDSAMYLCASSGMGLEAFFGQGTRLTVV.

The chain links TRBV6-1 to TRBJ1-2; no reliable D call. V lost 10 bases and J lost 6, with 18 bases in between. This CDR3 region has 13 residues. The germline CDR1 and CDR2 sequences are MNHNS and SASEGT. CDR3 DNA sequence: TGTGCCACCCTTCGGCCAACTACCCATGGCTACACCTTC. Translated: CATLRPTTHGYTF.

The chain recombines TRBV6-5 with TRBJ1-2; a possible D gene is TRBD1 (5 bases). CDR1 is MNHEY and CDR2 is SVGAGI in the germline V gene. Deletions cut 6 bases from V and 5 bases from J, with 19 bases between. The CDR3 loop spans 15 amino acids. This CDR3 is CASSTLPGRSYGYTF. Here the CDR3 DNA reads TGTGCCAGCAGCACTCTTCCGGGACGGAGTTATGGCTACACCTTC.

The chain carries TRBV5-6 and TRBJ1-5; D unresolved. Trimming removed 3 bases at V and 9 bases at J, with 4 bases between. From germline, CDR1 is SGHDT and CDR2 YYEEEE. CDR3 length: 10 residues. CDR3 DNA: TGTGCCAGCAGCTGTGGGCCCCAGCATTTT. Translation gives CASSCGPQHF.

The sample holds a few counts of this clone. This sample also contains other DNA sequences that code for the same CDR3. V gene TRBV10-3 combines with J gene TRBJ2-3, with TRBD2 matching over 7 bases. V lost 10 bases and J lost 6; bases outside the gene matches: 4. Germline V gives CDR1 ENHRY, CDR2 SYGVKD. CDR3 size: 11 residues. The CDR3 reads CATSGADTQYF. CDR3 coding DNA: TGTGCCACCAGCGGGGCGGATACGCAGTATTTT.

This clone occurred a few times. This chain uses TRBV5-4 with TRBJ1-1; D not resolved. V was pared by 0 bases and J by 3 bases, with 3 bases between. Looked up from germline, CDR1 is SGHNT and CDR2 is YYREEE (reference sequence). CDR3 length: 12 residues. The CDR3 DNA sequence: TGTGCCAGCAGCTTGGTGGACACTGAAGCTTTCTTT. It specifies CASSLVDTEAFF.

The CDR3 bases are TGTGCCAGCAGCAACGCCGGGACAGGGGGTGACACCGGGGAGCTGTTTTTT. Its protein product is CASSNAGTGGDTGELFF. The chain is built from TRBV4-2 and TRBJ2-2; 11 bases agree with TRBD1. Germline V gene data show CDR1 as LGHNA and CDR2 as YNFKEQ. The CDR3 totals 17 residues. After removal of 5 bases from V and 3 bases from J, the junction contained 8 bases not matched to a gene.

The chain carries TRBV30 and TRBJ2-5; possibly TRBD1 for D (5 bases). The CDR3 is made up of 13 amino acids. V lost 1 base and J lost 4, with 10 bases in between. Germline-derived CDR1 and CDR2 are GTSNPN and SVGIG (reference sequence). CDR3 region: CAWSAAGLETQYF. The CDR3 DNA sequence: TGTGCCTGGAGTGCCGCAGGGCTAGAGACCCAGTACTTC.

This clone appeared once. V usage is TRBV6-6 and J usage is TRBJ1-4; TRBD1 agrees at 7 bases. Germline lookup yields CDR1 MNHNY and CDR2 SVGAGI (reference sequence). V lost 5 bases to trimming and J lost 8 bases; unmatched junction nucleotides: 11. The CDR3 consists of 15 residues. The CDR3 is CASSHAGTVKEKLFF. For the CDR3, the DNA is TGTGCCAGCAGTCACGCCGGGACAGTCAAAGAAAAACTGTTTTTT.

This clone was seen more than once but under ten times. The rearrangement links TRBV5-6 to TRBJ2-7; maybe TRBD1 (7 bases). Trimming pared 6 bases from V and 7 bases from J, leaving 20 bases between. From germline, CDR1 is SGHDT and CDR2 YYEEEE. The CDR3 has 14 amino acids. The chain's CDR3 is CASNSPEGAGEQYF. CDR3 nucleotides: TGTGCCAGCAACTCCCCGGAGGGGGCAGGAGAGCAGTACTTC.

The chain has TRBV7-2 and TRBJ2-5, with D unclear. Germline assignment: CDR1 SGHTA and CDR2 FQGNSA. The CDR3 is made up of 15 amino acids. Trimming cost V 1 base and J 2 bases, with 11 bases left between them. The CDR3 nucleotides are TGTGCCAGCAGCTTAGGTGTTAGCTTACAAGAGACCCAGTACTTC. It specifies CASSLGVSLQETQYF.

The chain joins TRBV19 to TRBJ1-2; 8 positions agree with TRBD1. This CDR3 has 16 amino acids. The J segment lost 0 bases and the V segment lost 4 bases, leaving 7 bases of the junction unmatched. Germline V CDR1 and CDR2: LNHDA, SQIVND (reference sequence). The CDR3, as DNA: TGTGCCAGTAGTACACCTCGGGACAGGTCTAACTATGGCTACACCTTC. As protein: CASSTPRDRSNYGYTF.

The chain joins TRBV28 to TRBJ1-5, with TRBD1 matching over 10 bases. Germline assignment: CDR1 MDHEN and CDR2 SYDVKM. The junction had 14 bases not matched to a gene; V was cut back by 2 bases and J by 4 bases. CDR3 length: 19 amino acids. The CDR3 sequence: CASSLVKTGTGAINQPQHF. The CDR3 nucleotides are TGTGCCAGCAGTTTAGTCAAAACCGGGACAGGGGCGATAAATCAGCCCCAGCATTTT.

CDR3 in DNA: TGTGCCAGCAGTCCGTATGGGACAGGAGGGAATTCACCCCTCCACTTT. Translation gives CASSPYGTGGNSPLHF. The chain is built from TRBV27 and TRBJ1-6; 8 nucleotides match TRBD1. J gave up 7 bases and V 5 bases, and 10 bases lay outside the gene matches. The CDR3 has 16 amino acids. Germline lookup yields CDR1 MNHEY and CDR2 SMNVEV (reference sequence).

The chain has TRBV5-6 and TRBJ1-6, with D unresolved. CDR1 and CDR2 (germline): SGHDT, YYEEEE. V was cut by 0 bases and J by 7 bases, with 8 bases left in between. CDR3 size: 14 residues. The CDR3 coding sequence is TGTGCCAGCAGCTTGGCGCCGAGAAATTCACCCCTCCACTTT. It specifies CASSLAPRNSPLHF.